The 4 T cell receptor beta chains below were found in one sample sequenced in a study of OX40 agonist ivuxolimab in advanced cancers. The assay was immunoSEQ multiplex PCR, and TCRdb's table has in-frame clones only and misses some. The sample shows 80,000 or so clones, approximately 89% of them seen only once. Sequencing was performed on CD4+ or CD8+ T cells sorted from blood, taken in a trial of the OX40 agonist ivuxolimab. All receptors derive from an adult with an advanced solid tumor such as melanoma, head and neck, liver or kidney cancer.

The chain combines TRBV28 with TRBJ1-1; 7 bases agree with TRBD1. This CDR3 contains 15 residues. Trimming cost V 7 bases and J 4 bases; bases outside gene matches: 12. The V gene's germline CDR1 is MDHEN and CDR2 SYDVKM. The DNA for the CDR3 is TGTGCCAGCACCGGTATCGGGCAGGGGGGCACTGAAGCTTTCTTT. The encoded protein is CASTGIGQGGTEAFF. The entire variable domain, with the rest obtained from reference TRBV28 and TRBJ1-1, is as follows: DVKVTQSSRYLVKRTGEKVFLECVQDMDHENMFWYRQDPGLGLRLIYFSYDVKMKEKGDIPEGYSVSREKKERFSLILESASTNQTSMYLCASTGIGQGGTEAFFGQGTRLTVV.

The CDR3 DNA reads TGTGCCAGCAGCTCAGGGGGGAACACTGAAGCTTTCTTT. Its translation is CASSSGGNTEAFF. The genes are TRBV11-3 and TRBJ1-1; 7 bases are a match to TRBD1. Germline CDR1 and CDR2: SGHNT and YENEEA. The CDR3 has 13 residues. With 4 bases clipped from V and 1 base from J, the junction kept 0 bases outside the gene matches.

This chain links TRBV5-1 with TRBJ2-1, with TRBD2 matching 8 bases. Germline CDR1 SGHRS, CDR2 YFSETQ. With 2 bases clipped from V and 5 bases from J, the junction kept 18 bases outside the gene matches. The CDR3 is 19 amino acids. Written as DNA, the CDR3 is TGCGCCAGCAGCTTTTTCCCCATTCTAGCGGGCGTACTGAACAATGAGCAGTTCTTC. As protein: CASSFFPILAGVLNNEQFF.

The genes are TRBV6-5 and TRBJ2-3, with unresolved D. Germline V gene lookup returns CDR1 MNHEY and CDR2 SVGAGI. The CDR3 has 11 amino acids. Trimming cost V 6 bases and J 2 bases, with 3 bases left between them. DNA for the CDR3: TGTGCCAGCAGCCACACAGATACGCAGTATTTT. This gives the protein CASSHTDTQYF.